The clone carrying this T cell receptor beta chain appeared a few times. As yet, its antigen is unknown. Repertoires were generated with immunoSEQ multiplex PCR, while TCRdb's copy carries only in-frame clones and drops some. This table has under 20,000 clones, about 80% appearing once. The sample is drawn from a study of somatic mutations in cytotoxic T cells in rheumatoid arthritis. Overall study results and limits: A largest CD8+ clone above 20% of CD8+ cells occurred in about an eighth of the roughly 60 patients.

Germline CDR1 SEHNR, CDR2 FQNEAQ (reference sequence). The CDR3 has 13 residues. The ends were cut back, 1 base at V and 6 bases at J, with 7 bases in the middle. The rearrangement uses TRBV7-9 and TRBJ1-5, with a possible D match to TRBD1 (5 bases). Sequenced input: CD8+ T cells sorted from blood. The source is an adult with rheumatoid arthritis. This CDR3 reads CASSLGGIQPQHF. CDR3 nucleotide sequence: TGTGCCAGCAGCTTAGGGGGGATTCAGCCCCAGCATTTT.